This record looks at one T cell receptor beta chain sequence and its context. The sample belongs to a study of T cell changes during pregnancy in multiple sclerosis. Profiling relied on immunoSEQ multiplex PCR, and the TCRdb table lists in-frame clones only, not all of them. The repertoire holds some 64,000 clones, with 92% as singletons. The junction had 3 bases not matched to a gene; V was cut back by 3 bases and J by 9 bases. From germline, CDR1 is SGHTA and CDR2 FQGTGA. The CDR3 runs to 14 residues. The starting material was peripheral blood, obtained after pregnancy. V is TRBV7-3 and J is TRBJ2-1; the match to TRBD2 covers 12 bases. The source is a female donor with multiple sclerosis, enrolled in a pregnancy study. This CDR3 reads CASSLTSGSREQFF. The DNA for the CDR3 is TGTGCCAGCAGCTTGACTAGCGGGAGTCGTGAGCAGTTCTTC.